This passage covers 25 T cell receptor beta chains from one sample sequenced in a study of T cells in Graves' hyperthyroidism and ophthalmopathy. There were TCR beta CDR3 regions amplified from RNA transcripts. First-round RT-PCR of the TCR CDR3 relied on the HTBI primer set. TCRdb recomputed calls from the multiplex PCR reads with MiXCR, one row per CDR3 protein. Among about 840,000 distinct CDR3 sequences listed, 38% were seen once. Sequenced sample: blood. These receptors were collected from a man aged 18 to 29 with Graves' hyperthyroidism.

This clonotype was seen a few times. J is TRBJ2-2 and V is TRBV7-9, with a weak D call TRBD1 (5 bases). The CDR3 runs 17 residues. CDR1 and CDR2 (germline): SEHNR, FQNEAQ (reference sequence). V was cut by 5 bases and J by 4 bases, with 20 bases left in between. CDR3 sequence reads: CASSAQYQGGFTGELFF. The CDR3 region has the DNA TGTGCCAGCAGCGCGCAATATCAGGGCGGATTCACCGGGGAGCTGTTTTTT.

This clonotype is a singleton in its sample. This may stem from a read error, because a much larger clone lies one nucleotide away. The chain joins TRBV2 to TRBJ1-2; D remains ambiguous. There are 13 residues in the CDR3. CDR1 and CDR2 (germline): SNHLY, FYNNEI. In nucleotides, the CDR3 is TGTGCCGGCAGTGAAGAACGGCTCTATGGCTACACCTTC. Residues: CAGSEERLYGYTF.

This clonotype has a handful of counts. The CDR3 here is CASSRDRGQGYTF. The CDR3 bases are TGTGCCAGTAGCCGGGACAGGGGGCAAGGCTACACCTTC. V gene TRBV19 combines with J gene TRBJ1-2; 12 bases agree with TRBD1. CDR1 is LNHDA, CDR2 SQIVND, per germline (reference sequence). Losses at the gene ends were 6 bases for V and 8 bases for J; bases not matched to a gene: 4. The CDR3 is 13 amino acids.

This clonotype was observed a handful of times. This sequence joins TRBV2 and TRBJ1-3, with 9 bases matching TRBD2. The DNA end is more similar to TRBJ2-5, so the J call may be wrong. CDR1 and CDR2 (germline): SNHLY, FYNNEI. The CDR3 sequence is 14 residues long. CDR3 residues: CASARLAELETQYF. The CDR3 DNA follows: TGTGCCAGCGCCAGACTAGCGGAATTGGAGACCCAGTACTTC.

The chain employs TRBV29-1 and TRBJ1-1; D is perhaps TRBD1 (5 bases). The germline gives CDR1 SQVTM, CDR2 ANQGSEA. Deletions cut 1 base from V and 9 bases from J, with 18 bases between. The CDR3 has 14 amino acids. DNA for the CDR3: TGCAGCGTTGAAGGAACCGGGGGTCGGACTCAAGCTTTCTTT. It encodes CSVEGTGGRTQAFF.

The chain uses TRBV4-1 and TRBJ1-5, with a possible D match to TRBD1 (6 bases). Germline V gene lookup returns CDR1 MGHRA and CDR2 YSYEKL. V lost 3 bases to trimming and J lost 3 bases, with 9 bases between them. The CDR3 contains 14 residues. DNA for the CDR3: TGCGCCAGCAGCCAGGACAGATTCAATCAGCCCCAGCATTTT. Its protein product is CASSQDRFNQPQHF.

The chain carries TRBV7-9 and TRBJ2-7, with 10 bases matching TRBD2. With 6 bases clipped from V and 7 bases from J, the junction kept 12 bases outside the gene matches. From germline, CDR1 is SEHNR and CDR2 FQNEAQ (reference sequence). The CDR3 is 15 residues long. Written as DNA, the CDR3 is TGTGCCAGCAGGGAGACGAGCGGGAGGGCCGGTGAGCAGTACTTC. Translated: CASRETSGRAGEQYF. Combining the CDR3 with reference TRBV7-9 and TRBJ2-7 gives the whole variable domain DTGVSQNPRHKITKRGQNVTFRCDPISEHNRLYWYRQTLGQGPEFLTYFQNEAQLEKSRLLSDRFSAERPKGSFSTLEIQRTEQGDSAMYLCASRETSGRAGEQYFGPGTRLTVT.

This clonotype was counted ten times or more. The rearrangement uses TRBV15 and TRBJ2-6; D may be TRBD2 (5 bases). The CDR3 contains 16 residues. Germline CDR1 is LNHNV and CDR2 is YYDKDF (reference sequence). The ends were cut back, 0 bases at V and 2 bases at J, with 8 bases in the middle. The CDR3: CATSREGDTGANVLTF. CDR3 in DNA: TGTGCCACCAGCAGAGAGGGAGATACTGGGGCCAACGTCCTGACTTTC.

CDR3 amino acids: CASSFRTASSYEQYF. The DNA for the CDR3 is TGTGCCAGCAGCTTTAGAACAGCATCCTCCTACGAGCAGTACTTC. The rearrangement links TRBV5-6 to TRBJ2-7; D not resolved. Per the germline V gene, CDR1 is SGHDT and CDR2 is YYEEEE. The CDR3 sequence is 15 residues long. Trimming shortened V by 2 bases and J by 0 bases, and 12 bases separated the two germline ends.

The rearrangement uses TRBV7-8 and TRBJ2-6, with no clear D. V gave up 5 bases and J gave up 4 bases, with 9 bases separating them. The CDR3 has 14 amino acids. CDR1 is SGHVS and CDR2 is FQNEAQ in the germline V gene. CDR3 loop: CASSVGKGANVLTF. The CDR3 bases are TGTGCCAGCAGCGTAGGGAAGGGGGCCAACGTCCTGACTTTC.

The CDR3 loop reads CASSLRSGGPYEQYF. The CDR3 region has the DNA TGTGCCAGCAGCTTAAGGTCCGGGGGTCCCTACGAGCAGTACTTC. The V call is TRBV11-2, the J call TRBJ2-7; D might be TRBD2 (6 bases). Germline CDR1 and CDR2: SGHAT and FQNNGV. The CDR3 runs 15 residues. With 2 bases removed from V and 2 bases from J, the gap between germline ends came to 13 bases.

The V call is TRBV29-1, the J call TRBJ1-2, with a possible D match to TRBD1 (6 bases). The CDR3 covers 12 residues. Trimming pared 3 bases from V and 5 bases from J, leaving 10 bases between. Germline lookup yields CDR1 SQVTM and CDR2 ANQGSEA. DNA of the CDR3: TGCAGCGTTGAGCAGGGGTTTTATGGCTACACCTTC. The encoded protein is CSVEQGFYGYTF.

This clonotype has just a few counts. V is TRBV5-5 and J is TRBJ2-7; D not certain. Germline V gene lookup returns CDR1 SGHKS and CDR2 YYEKEE (reference sequence). CDR3 length: 15 residues. Trimming pared 4 bases from V and 2 bases from J, leaving 16 bases between. CDR3 region: CASSPYETITYEQYF. The CDR3, as DNA: TGTGCCAGCAGCCCCTACGAGACCATCACCTACGAGCAGTACTTC. Full variable domain (missing parts from reference TRBV5-5 and TRBJ2-7): DAGVTQSPTHLIKTRGQQVTLRCSPISGHKSVSWYQQVLGQGPQFIFQYYEKEERGRGNFPDRFSARQFPNYSSELNVNALLLGDSALYLCASSPYETITYEQYFGPGTRLTVT.

Only a few counts were recorded for this clonotype. This chain joins TRBV10-2 and TRBJ1-1; the match to TRBD1 covers 7 bases. The germline CDR1 and CDR2 sequences are WSHSY and SAAADI. V lost 4 bases and J lost 7; bases outside the gene matches: 12. The CDR3 spans 15 residues. The CDR3 coding sequence is TGCGCCAGCAGTGCCGGAGACAGGGAGCTGAGTGAAGCTTTCTTT. Its protein product is CASSAGDRELSEAFF.

The sample holds many counts of this clonotype. This chain links TRBV19 with TRBJ1-4, with 7 bases matching TRBD1. The junction had 8 bases not matched to a gene; V was cut back by 3 bases and J by 7 bases. The CDR3 is made up of 15 amino acids. Germline V CDR1 and CDR2: LNHDA, SQIVND (reference sequence). The CDR3 loop reads CASSIWTGTFEKLFF. CDR3 DNA sequence: TGTGCCAGTAGTATTTGGACAGGCACCTTTGAAAAACTGTTTTTT.

This clonotype was recorded at least ten times. The chain links TRBV7-6 to TRBJ2-2; 8 bases line up with TRBD2. This CDR3 contains 15 residues. From germline, CDR1 is SGHVS and CDR2 FNYEAQ. V lost 5 bases to trimming and J lost 7 bases; unmatched junction nucleotides: 9. This CDR3 reads CASSLVGGEIGELFF. The CDR3 DNA reads TGTGCCAGCAGCCTGGTCGGGGGGGAGATCGGGGAGCTGTTTTTT.

J is TRBJ2-7 and V is TRBV7-2; D possibly corresponds to TRBD2 (6 bases). The ends were cut back, 5 bases at V and 3 bases at J, with 17 bases in the middle. CDR3 length: 15 amino acids. Germline-derived CDR1 and CDR2 are SGHTA and FQGNSA. The chain's CDR3 is CASSILGTGVYEQYF. Written as DNA, the CDR3 is TGTGCCAGCAGCATCCTCGGGACTGGTGTCTACGAGCAGTACTTC.

This clonotype was found many times. The gene calls are TRBV12-3 or TRBV12-4 and TRBJ2-5; the D gene is possibly TRBD2 (5 bases). The CDR3 contains 12 residues. V lost 5 bases and J lost 2, with 6 bases in between. CDR3 protein: CASSQRQETQYF. The CDR3 DNA sequence: TGTGCCAGCAGTCAGCGGCAAGAGACCCAGTACTTC.

This clonotype turned up a few times. The chain has TRBV20-1 and TRBJ2-7; D may be TRBD2 (6 bases). This CDR3 region has 13 residues. Germline values: CDR1 DFQATT, CDR2 SNEGSKA (reference sequence). Deletions cut 1 base from V and 2 bases from J, with 9 bases between. CDR3 DNA sequence: TGCAGTGCTAGAGCGGGGGAGCCCTACGAGCAGTACTTC. It encodes CSARAGEPYEQYF.

This clonotype was observed at least ten times. The chain links TRBV20-1 to TRBJ1-1; D not resolved. Trimming removed 0 bases from V and 4 bases from J, with 9 bases in between. The CDR3 covers 13 residues. Germline V gives CDR1 DFQATT, CDR2 SNEGSKA (reference sequence). The CDR3 here is CSARDLSGTEAFF. The CDR3 DNA reads as TGCAGTGCTAGAGATCTCTCGGGCACTGAAGCTTTCTTT.

This clonotype was recorded a few times. The V and J genes are TRBV7-9 and TRBJ2-7, with D perhaps assigned TRBD1 or TRBD2 (5 bases each). Germline assignment: CDR1 SEHNR and CDR2 FQNEAQ (reference sequence). The length of the CDR3 is 17 residues. Trimming took off 1 base at V and 1 base at J, with 17 bases between the two ends. DNA of the CDR3: TGTGCCAGCAGCTTAGATTTTGGGGACCGAGCTTCCTACGAGCAGTACTTC. It is translated as CASSLDFGDRASYEQYF. The full variable domain, rest sourced from reference TRBV7-9 and TRBJ2-7, is DTGVSQNPRHKITKRGQNVTFRCDPISEHNRLYWYRQTLGQGPEFLTYFQNEAQLEKSRLLSDRFSAERPKGSFSTLEIQRTEQGDSAMYLCASSLDFGDRASYEQYFGPGTRLTVT.

This clonotype appeared once. The CDR3 does not end in the conserved phenylalanine or tryptophan, so this is likely a read error. CDR3 residues: CSARKDTSYEQYL. The DNA of the CDR3 is TGCAGTGCCCGTAAGGACACGTCCTACGAGCAGTACCTC. V and J are TRBV20-1 and TRBJ2-7, with a weak D call TRBD1 (5 bases). Deletions cut 6 bases from V and 1 base from J, with 13 bases between. CDR3 length: 13 residues. Germline lookup yields CDR1 DFQATT and CDR2 SNEGSKA (reference sequence).

At least ten counts were recorded for this clonotype. The V and J genes are TRBV24-1 and TRBJ1-1; D is unclear. Germline lookup yields CDR1 KGHDR and CDR2 SFDVKD. The V end was cut by 2 bases, the J end by 3 bases, with 9 bases between. CDR3 size: 14 residues. The CDR3 here is CATSDSGFHTEAFF. Here the CDR3 DNA reads TGTGCCACCAGTGATTCCGGGTTCCACACTGAAGCTTTCTTT.

CDR3 bases: TGTGCCATCAGTGAGTCTTCAGGCGCGAATGAGCAGTTCTTC. Protein sequence: CAISESSGANEQFF. The rearrangement joins TRBV10-3 to TRBJ2-7; D gene uncertain. The DNA end favors TRBJ2-1, so the J call may be wrong. Germline V gives CDR1 ENHRY, CDR2 SYGVKD. The CDR3 sequence is 14 residues long.

For this clonotype: Since a much larger clone is just one base distant, this may be a read error. The chain uses TRBV29-1 and TRBJ1-1, with D maybe TRBD1 (6 bases). The CDR3 length is 13 residues. CDR1 is SQVTM, CDR2 ANQGSEA, per germline. The CDR3 region has the DNA TGCAACGTTGACGGGGGCGATATGGGTGAAGCTTTCTTT. Its translation: CNVDGGDMGEAFF.